Listed here are 27 T cell receptor beta chains from one sample, sequenced in a study of CD8 T cells in Susac syndrome. Reverse transcription of about 0.45 to 1 ug RNA was carried out with random hexamers. MiXCR, run by TCRdb on the immunoSEQ multiplex PCR reads, gives a single entry per CDR3 protein. The sample includes 75,000 to 100,000 distinct CDR3 sequences, 90% to 95% of them seen just once. Sequencing used CD8+ T cells from PBMCs. The receptors originated from a human donor with Susac syndrome.

This chain links TRBV25-1 with TRBJ2-1; D uncertain. The length of the CDR3 is 16 residues. Germline V gives CDR1 MGHDK, CDR2 SYGVNS. V was shortened by 1 base and J by 7 bases, with 17 bases between the two germline ends. In DNA form, the CDR3 reads TGTGCCAGCAGTGAATGGGGTTCTCCGGTAACGAATGAGCAGTTCTTC. Its translation: CASSEWGSPVTNEQFF.

The J gene is TRBJ2-7, the V gene TRBV29-1, with TRBD2 matching 9 bases. Germline trimming cut 6 bases from V and 1 base from J; bases unmatched to any gene: 4. Germline assignment: CDR1 SQVTM and CDR2 ANQGSEA. The CDR3 runs to 13 residues. The CDR3 region is CSVYSGRSYEQYF. The CDR3 bases are TGCAGCGTCTATAGCGGGAGATCCTACGAGCAGTACTTC.

The chain employs TRBV5-1 and TRBJ2-1; D gene unclear. V was shortened by 6 bases and J by 10 bases, with 8 bases between the two germline ends. CDR3 length equals 10 residues. Germline lookup yields CDR1 SGHRS and CDR2 YFSETQ. The CDR3 is CASNGREQFF. The DNA of the CDR3 is TGCGCCAGCAATGGGCGAGAGCAGTTCTTC. The full variable domain, with the rest looked up from reference TRBV5-1 and TRBJ2-1, is KAGVTQTPRYLIKTRGQQVTLSCSPISGHRSVSWYQQTPGQGLQFLFEYFSETQRNKGNFPGRFSGRQFSNSRSEMNVSTLELGDSALYLCASNGREQFFGPGTRLTVL.

The CDR3 sequence is CASSIDRLAGDVNTEAFF. The DNA for the CDR3 is TGTGCCAGTAGTATAGATCGACTGGCCGGGGATGTGAACACTGAAGCTTTCTTT. V and J are TRBV19 and TRBJ1-1, with no clear D. CDR3 length equals 18 residues. CDR1 is LNHDA and CDR2 is SQIVND in the germline V gene (reference sequence). Trimming stripped 0 bases from V and 0 bases from J, with 17 bases between.

This sequence joins TRBV21-1 and TRBJ2-3; no DNA check was done on the table's D call, TRBD1. TRBV21-1 is a pseudogene segment. There are 13 residues in the CDR3. The CDR3 DNA follows: TGTGCCGTTCCCCAGGGGGCTACAGATACGCAGTATTTT. Residues: CAVPQGATDTQYF.

The rearrangement links TRBV29-1 to TRBJ2-5; 8 nucleotides line up with TRBD1. The CDR3 is 17 amino acids. Germline V gene sequence: CDR1 SQVTM, CDR2 ANQGSEA. V lost 7 bases to trimming and J lost 4 bases; unmatched junction nucleotides: 20. Written as DNA, the CDR3 is TGCAGCGCGGGACAGGACGGGAAAGAGCGAGATAGAGAGACCCAGTACTTC. This translates into CSAGQDGKERDRETQYF. The full variable domain, completed using reference TRBV29-1 and TRBJ2-5, is SAVISQKPSRDICQRGTSLTIQCQVDSQVTMMFWYRQQPGQSLTLIATANQGSEATYESGFVIDKFPISRPNLTFSTLTVSNMSPEDSSIYLCSAGQDGKERDRETQYFGPGTRLLVL.

The chain links TRBV30 to TRBJ2-5; D unclear. Trimming shortened V by 4 bases and J by 4 bases, and 13 bases separated the two germline ends. The CDR3 is 13 residues long. CDR1 and CDR2 (germline): GTSNPN, SVGIG (reference sequence). DNA of the CDR3: TGTGCCTGGACCAACGGACGCTTAGAGACCCAGTACTTC. Amino acids: CAWTNGRLETQYF.

V is TRBV5-6 and J is TRBJ2-6, with D hard to call. Deletions cut 1 base from V and 0 bases from J, with 5 bases between. CDR1 is SGHDT and CDR2 is YYEEEE in the germline V gene. The CDR3 sequence is 15 residues long. The CDR3 sequence is CASSLWGSGANVLTF. Here the CDR3 DNA reads TGTGCCAGCAGCTTGTGGGGCTCTGGGGCCAACGTCCTGACTTTC. The full variable domain, its missing parts supplied by reference TRBV5-6 and TRBJ2-6, is DAGVTQSPTHLIKTRGQQVTLRCSPKSGHDTVSWYQQALGQGPQFIFQYYEEEERQRGNFPDRFSGHQFPNYSSELNVNALLLGDSALYLCASSLWGSGANVLTFGAGSRLTVL.

V gene TRBV24-1 combines with J gene TRBJ2-6; possibly TRBD2 for D (5 bases). CDR1 and CDR2 from the germline V gene are KGHDR and SFDVKD. This CDR3 is 17 amino acids long. With 2 bases removed from V and 0 bases from J, the gap between germline ends came to 10 bases. The CDR3 bases are TGTGCCACCAGTGATTCGGGATCCTACTCTGGGGCCAACGTCCTGACTTTC. It yields the protein CATSDSGSYSGANVLTF.

The V gene is TRBV7-8, the J gene TRBJ2-2; 14 positions match TRBD2. V shed 4 bases and J 5 bases; nucleotides not matched to a gene: 6. The CDR3 is 17 amino acids. From germline, CDR1 is SGHVS and CDR2 FQNEAQ. The CDR3 spells CASSWGLAGVETGELFF. The CDR3 DNA is TGTGCCAGCAGCTGGGGACTAGCGGGAGTTGAAACCGGGGAGCTGTTTTTT.

V and J are TRBV10-3 and TRBJ2-7, with D hard to call. V dropped 0 bases and J dropped 0 bases, with 9 bases sitting between them. The CDR3 loop spans 15 amino acids. The germline CDR1 and CDR2 sequences are ENHRY and SYGVKD. The CDR3 reads CAISESDSSSYEQYF. CDR3 DNA: TGTGCCATCAGTGAGTCAGACTCAAGCTCCTACGAGCAGTACTTC.

The chain recombines TRBV7-8 with TRBJ2-2, with D perhaps assigned TRBD1 or TRBD2 (5 bases each). With 0 bases removed from V and 4 bases from J, the gap between germline ends came to 9 bases. This CDR3 is built from 15 residues. CDR1 SGHVS and CDR2 FQNEAQ come from the germline V gene. CDR3 protein: CASSLAGTGTGELFF. The CDR3, as DNA: TGTGCCAGCAGCTTAGCCGGGACGGGCACCGGGGAGCTGTTTTTT. The full variable domain, with the rest looked up from reference TRBV7-8 and TRBJ2-2, is GAGVSQSPRYKVAKRGQDVALRCDPISGHVSLFWYQQALGQGPEFLTYFQNEAQLDKSGLPSDRFFAERPEGSVSTLKIQRTQQEDSAVYLCASSLAGTGTGELFFGEGSRLTVL.

V and J are TRBV30 and TRBJ1-1; D is undetermined. This CDR3 is built from 11 residues. The germline gives CDR1 GTSNPN, CDR2 SVGIG (reference sequence). V lost 2 bases and J 6 bases, leaving 7 bases between the germline ends. The CDR3 protein is CAWSFLAEAFF. CDR3 DNA: TGTGCCTGGAGTTTTTTGGCTGAAGCTTTCTTT.

As DNA, the CDR3 is TGTGCCACCAGTGGGTTTGGCGGGAGCTCCTACAATGAGCAGTTCTTC. This sequence encodes CATSGFGGSSYNEQFF. The rearrangement joins TRBV24-1 to TRBJ2-1; 7 bases fit TRBD2. V lost 5 bases and J lost 0; bases outside the gene matches: 6. The germline V gene encodes CDR1 KGHDR and CDR2 SFDVKD. The CDR3 extends over 16 amino acids.

The V gene is TRBV6-5, the J gene TRBJ2-2; 7 bases line up with TRBD1. V shed 7 bases and J 7 bases; nucleotides not matched to a gene: 9. The CDR3 consists of 14 residues. Germline V gene lookup returns CDR1 MNHEY and CDR2 SVGAGI. CDR3 nucleotides: TGTGCCAGCAATACAGGGGCAGGCGACGGGGAGCTGTTTTTT. It specifies CASNTGAGDGELFF.

The V call is TRBV30, the J call TRBJ1-1, with D uncertain. This CDR3 has 13 amino acids. V was cut by 0 bases and J by 5 bases, with 10 bases left in between. CDR1 GTSNPN and CDR2 SVGIG come from the germline V gene (reference sequence). CDR3: CAWSVGSLTEAFF. The CDR3 bases are TGTGCCTGGAGTGTCGGGAGTCTGACTGAAGCTTTCTTT.

The V gene is TRBV5-6, the J gene TRBJ2-5; no clear D gene. CDR1 and CDR2 (germline): SGHDT, YYEEEE. This CDR3 spans 13 amino acids. V shed 4 bases and J shed 2 bases, with 9 bases lying between them. The CDR3 DNA reads as TGTGCCAGCAGCCCGGATCCACAAGAGACCCAGTACTTC. Amino acids: CASSPDPQETQYF.

Only one count was recorded for this clonotype. V usage is TRBV25-1 and J usage is TRBJ2-7; D is undetermined. The CDR3 runs to 13 residues. The germline V gene encodes CDR1 MGHDK and CDR2 SYGVNS. Trimming shortened V by 8 bases and J by 1 base, and 12 bases separated the two germline ends. Here the CDR3 DNA reads TGTGCCAGCGGAACGGCAGGATCCTACGAGCAGTACTTC. It encodes CASGTAGSYEQYF.

The V gene is TRBV29-1, the J gene TRBJ2-3; 7 nucleotides match TRBD2. V lost 3 bases, J lost 1 base, and 4 bases stayed unmatched. The CDR3 has 14 residues. Germline values: CDR1 SQVTM, CDR2 ANQGSEA. CDR3 sequence: CSVDAGAGTDTQYF. CDR3 sequence (DNA): TGCAGCGTTGACGCGGGAGCGGGCACAGATACGCAGTATTTT.

The chain has TRBV27 and TRBJ2-3, with 8 bases aligning to TRBD2. This CDR3 contains 15 residues. Germline V gives CDR1 MNHEY, CDR2 SMNVEV (reference sequence). V lost 2 bases and J lost 4; bases outside the gene matches: 5. The CDR3 nucleotides read TGTGCCAGCAGTTTAAGGTTAGCGGGGTCAGATACGCAGTATTTT. Protein product: CASSLRLAGSDTQYF.

This clonotype was observed once. The chain joins TRBV12-3 or TRBV12-4 to TRBJ2-7, with 7 bases that match TRBD2. The CDR3 is made up of 13 amino acids. Trimming at V came to 7 bases and at J to 5 bases, leaving 8 bases not matched to a gene. As DNA, the CDR3 is TGTGCCAGCACCGAAGCGGGAAGGGACGAGCAGTACTTC. Translated, it gives CASTEAGRDEQYF.

The chain joins TRBV12-3 or TRBV12-4 to TRBJ2-1; TRBD2 agrees at 9 bases. The CDR3 has 15 amino acids. Trimming removed 5 bases from V and 6 bases from J; junction bases left unmatched: 8. CDR3 DNA sequence: TGTGCCAGCAGTCCCAGCGGGGGGCCGGCCAATGAGCAGTTCTTC. It specifies CASSPSGGPANEQFF.

As to this clonotype: No conserved phenylalanine or tryptophan ends this CDR3, so it is likely a read error. V and J are TRBV29-1 and TRBJ1-2; D might be TRBD1 (5 bases). V gave up 6 bases and J gave up 5 bases, with 13 bases separating them. Germline V gives CDR1 SQVTM, CDR2 ANQGSEA. CDR3 length: 12 residues. CDR3 sequence reads: CSVEGSEYGYTL. DNA of the CDR3: TGCAGCGTGGAGGGGTCTGAGTATGGCTACACCCTC.

This rearrangement joins TRBV19 to TRBJ2-7, with 10 nucleotides matching TRBD2. The CDR3 runs to 13 residues. CDR1 is LNHDA, CDR2 SQIVND, per germline (reference sequence). V gave up 5 bases and J gave up 4 bases; unmatched junction bases: 2. CDR3 amino acids: CASSAGLAYEQYF. The CDR3 region has the DNA TGTGCCAGTAGTGCGGGACTAGCGTACGAGCAGTACTTC.

The chain uses TRBV11-2 and TRBJ2-1, with D possibly being TRBD2 (6 bases). Between the trimmed V and J ends, which lost 6 bases and 8 bases, there was a span of 17 bases. Germline values: CDR1 SGHAT, CDR2 FQNNGV. This CDR3 region has 14 residues. Written as DNA, the CDR3 is TGTGCCAGCAGTACCTGGCGGGAAGGGGATGAGCAGTTCTTC. It yields the protein CASSTWREGDEQFF. Variable domain in full (rest from reference TRBV11-2 and TRBJ2-1): EAGVAQSPRYKIIEKRQSVAFWCNPISGHATLYWYQQILGQGPKLLIQFQNNGVVDDSQLPKDRFSAERLKGVDSTLKIQPAKLEDSAVYLCASSTWREGDEQFFGPGTRLTVL.

This chain uses TRBV28 with TRBJ2-5, with D tentatively TRBD1 or TRBD2 (5 bases each). The CDR3 has 16 residues. Trimming removed 6 bases from V and 4 bases from J, with 21 bases in between. Germline assignment: CDR1 MDHEN and CDR2 SYDVKM. CDR3 nucleotide sequence: TGTGCCAGCAGCCCCGGGACGTGGGGGACGGGAGAGACCCAGTACTTC. Amino acid sequence: CASSPGTWGTGETQYF.

The sample holds one count of this clonotype. The chain joins TRBV5-8 to TRBJ2-7; D unclear. CDR1 and CDR2 from the germline V gene are SGHTS and YDEGEE. V lost 0 bases and J lost 5, with 9 bases in between. This CDR3 region has 13 residues. The chain's CDR3 is CASSLGTTDEQYF. CDR3 coding DNA: TGTGCCAGCAGCTTGGGGACCACCGACGAGCAGTACTTC.